This T cell receptor beta chain was observed in a study of shared clonotypes between healthy human individuals. As for the study in general: The donors, two women and a few men, were aged 18 to 49.

Terminally differentiated effector memory CD45RA+ cells were excluded from the naive CD8 cells, which were CD45RO-negative and positively selected for CCR7. Trimming cost V 4 bases and J 3 bases, with 18 bases left between them. This CDR3 contains 16 residues. Germline V gene sequence: CDR1 SNHLY, CDR2 FYNNEI. The test was conducted at deep level. As originally analysed: ImmunoSEQ output lacked quality scores and full-length reads, limiting matched filtering. Libraries were prepared by immunoSEQ multiplex PCR; TCRdb keeps only in-frame clonotypes and omits some of them. V, J and clone size are taken as reported in that table, and D and trimming were inferred from the DNA itself. Found here are around 640,000 clones, roughly 95% of them singletons; the top ten hold approximately 0.1%.

The sequencing input was naive CD8+ T cells sorted from blood. The V gene is TRBV2, the J gene TRBJ1-1; D unresolved. The sequence derives from a woman aged 25 to 45 in good health. This CDR3 reads CASSATFSGADTEAFF. Here the CDR3 DNA reads TGTGCCAGCAGTGCAACCTTCTCCGGTGCGGACACTGAAGCTTTCTTT.